Given below is one T cell receptor (beta chain) in context. At one of its ends the junction is not consistent with the germline gene, which may arise from a read error. This record comes from a study of neurological immune-mediated disorders. TCRdb called the 5' RACE reads again in MiXCR, with one record for every CDR3 protein. This table has roughly 56,000 distinct CDR3 sequences, over 10% appearing once. This receptor was taken from a man aged 60-69 years in good health. The sample was PBMCs.

The CDR3 here is CASSSSGGAYDQFF. The CDR3 region has the DNA TGTGCCAGCAGCTCTAGCGGGGGGGCCTATGACCAGTTCTTC. V gene TRBV7-3 combines with J gene TRBJ2-1; 12 nucleotides agree with TRBD2. This CDR3 has 14 amino acids. Germline V gives CDR1 SGHTA, CDR2 FQGTGA.